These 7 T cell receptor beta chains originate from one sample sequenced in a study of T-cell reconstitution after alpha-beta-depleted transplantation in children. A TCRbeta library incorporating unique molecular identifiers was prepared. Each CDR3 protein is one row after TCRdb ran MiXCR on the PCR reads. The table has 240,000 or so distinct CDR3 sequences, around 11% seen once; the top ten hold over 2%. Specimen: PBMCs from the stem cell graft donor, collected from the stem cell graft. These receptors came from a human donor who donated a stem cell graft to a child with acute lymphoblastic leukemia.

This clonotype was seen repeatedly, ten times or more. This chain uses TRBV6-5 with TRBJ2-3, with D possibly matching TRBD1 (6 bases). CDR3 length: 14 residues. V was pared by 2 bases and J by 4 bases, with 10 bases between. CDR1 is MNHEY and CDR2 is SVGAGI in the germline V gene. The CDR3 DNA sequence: TGTGCCAGCAGTTACCTGGGGGCCGCAGATACGCAGTATTTT. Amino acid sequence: CASSYLGAADTQYF.

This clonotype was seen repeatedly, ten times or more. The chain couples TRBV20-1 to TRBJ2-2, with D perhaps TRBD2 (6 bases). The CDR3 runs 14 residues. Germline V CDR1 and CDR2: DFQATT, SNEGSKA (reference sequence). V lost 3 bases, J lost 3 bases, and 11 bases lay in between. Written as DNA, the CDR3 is TGCAGTGCTAGGGACGGGAGAGACACCGGGGAGCTGTTTTTT. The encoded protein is CSARDGRDTGELFF.

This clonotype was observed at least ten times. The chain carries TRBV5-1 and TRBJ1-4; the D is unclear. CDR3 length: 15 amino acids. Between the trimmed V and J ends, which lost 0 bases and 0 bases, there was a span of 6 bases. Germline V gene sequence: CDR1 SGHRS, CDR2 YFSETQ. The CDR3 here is CASSLDGTTNEKLFF. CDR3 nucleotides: TGCGCCAGCAGCTTGGACGGGACAACTAATGAAAAACTGTTTTTT.

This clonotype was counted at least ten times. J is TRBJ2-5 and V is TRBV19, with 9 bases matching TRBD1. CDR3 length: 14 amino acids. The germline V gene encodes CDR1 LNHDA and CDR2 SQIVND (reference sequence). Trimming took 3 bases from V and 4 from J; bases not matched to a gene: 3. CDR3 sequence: CASSITGGGETQYF. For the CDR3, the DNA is TGTGCCAGTAGTATCACAGGGGGCGGAGAGACCCAGTACTTC.

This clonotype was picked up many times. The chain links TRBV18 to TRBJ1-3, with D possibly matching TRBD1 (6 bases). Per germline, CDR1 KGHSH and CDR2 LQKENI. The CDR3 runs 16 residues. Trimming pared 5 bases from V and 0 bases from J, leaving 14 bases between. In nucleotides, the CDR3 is TGTGCCAGCTCAAAGGACAGCAGTGACTCTGGAAACACCATATATTTT. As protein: CASSKDSSDSGNTIYF.

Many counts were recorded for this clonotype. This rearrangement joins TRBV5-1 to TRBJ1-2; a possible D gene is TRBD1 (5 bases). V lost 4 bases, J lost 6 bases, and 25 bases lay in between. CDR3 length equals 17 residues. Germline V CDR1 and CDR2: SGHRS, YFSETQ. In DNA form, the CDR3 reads TGCGCCAGCAGCCCAGGGTGGTCCAATGAAGTGCCCAATGGCTACACCTTC. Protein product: CASSPGWSNEVPNGYTF.

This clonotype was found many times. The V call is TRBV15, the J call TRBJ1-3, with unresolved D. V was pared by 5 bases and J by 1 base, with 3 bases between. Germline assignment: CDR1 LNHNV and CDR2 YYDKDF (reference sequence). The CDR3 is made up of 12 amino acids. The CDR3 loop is CATSRSGNTIYF. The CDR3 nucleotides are TGTGCCACCAGCCGGTCTGGAAACACCATATATTTT.